A selection of T cell receptor beta chains follows, all from one sample in a study of CD8+ T cells in alopecia areata. TCRdb's copy holds only in-frame clones and misses some; the assay was immunoSEQ multiplex PCR. The repertoire holds about 160,000 clones, with roughly 50% as singletons. Sequenced material: CD4+ T cells sorted from blood. The receptors come from a human donor with alopecia areata. Each CDR3 is given with its conserved first and last residue. The D gene is left open where the match is weak. Size is omitted from some rows. Given values are once, few, many or a class for expanded clones.

V gene	clone size	D gene	J gene	CDR3 protein	CDR3 DNA
TRBV6-5	.	.	TRBJ2-5	CASSVDFGETQYF	TGTGCCAGCAGTGTTGACTTCGGGGAGACCCAGTACTTC
TRBV5-1	once	.	TRBJ2-3	CASSLAPPVTDTQYF	TGCGCCAGCAGCTTGGCCCCTCCGGTCACAGATACGCAGTATTTT
TRBV2	.	.	TRBJ1-4	CASLQDEKLFF	TGTGCCAGCCTCCAGGACGAAAAACTGTTTTTT
TRBV6-5	.	.	TRBJ2-5	CASSYSIMGGQETQYF	TGTGCCAGCAGTTACTCGATCATGGGGGGCCAAGAGACCCAGTACTTC
TRBV21-1	.	.	TRBJ2-1	CASSKCRVYYNEQFF	TGTGCCAGCAGCAAATGCAGGGTTTACTACAATGAGCAGTTCTTC
TRBV5-6	.	TRBD1	TRBJ2-7	CASSQGQPGNYEQYF	TGTGCCAGCAGCCAGGGACAGCCAGGGAACTACGAGCAGTACTTC
TRBV28	few	TRBD1	TRBJ2-1	CASSLWTGNEQFF	TGTGCCAGCAGTTTATGGACAGGGAATGAGCAGTTCTTC
TRBV4-1	few	.	TRBJ2-7	CASSQLPGRSYEQYF	TGCGCCAGCAGCCAATTACCAGGGAGGTCCTACGAGCAGTACTTC
TRBV28	once	TRBD1	TRBJ2-7	CASSPPGTGGYEQYF	TGTGCCAGCAGTCCTCCCGGGACAGGGGGCTACGAGCAGTACTTC
TRBV18	few	.	TRBJ2-1	CASSPRLGNEQFF	TGTGCCAGCTCACCCAGGCTGGGCAATGAGCAGTTCTTC
TRBV5-1	.	.	TRBJ2-1	CASSLDLLREQFF	TGCGCCAGCAGCTTGGACCTATTACGAGAGCAGTTCTTC
TRBV5-6	.	.	TRBJ2-7	CASSREPQGLYEQYF	TGTGCCAGCAGCCGGGAACCACAGGGTCTCTACGAGCAGTACTTC
TRBV29-1	.	TRBD2	TRBJ2-7	CSVGLAGAYEQYF	TGCAGCGTTGGGCTAGCGGGAGCCTACGAGCAGTACTTC
TRBV11-2	.	.	TRBJ2-5	CASSQLAGQGRETQYF	TGTGCCAGCAGCCAACTAGCGGGACAGGGAAGGGAGACCCAGTACTTC
TRBV29-1	.	.	TRBJ1-2	CSVEAEREQGTGGYTF	TGCAGCGTTGAAGCCGAACGTGAACAGGGAACGGGTGGCTACACCTTC
TRBV5-1	.	.	TRBJ2-5	CASSLEVYQETQYF	TGCGCCAGCAGCTTGGAGGTCTATCAAGAGACCCAGTACTTC
TRBV2	.	TRBD2	TRBJ2-7	CATKSGLAGVEEQYF	TGTGCCACCAAATCCGGACTAGCGGGAGTAGAGGAGCAGTACTTC
TRBV2	.	.	TRBJ1-1	CASNDDRNTEAFF	TGTGCCAGCAACGACGACAGGAACACTGAAGCTTTCTTT
TRBV29-1	.	.	TRBJ2-1	CSVAWTALGGQDNEQFF	TGCAGCGTCGCCTGGACAGCCTTGGGAGGACAAGACAATGAGCAGTTCTTC
TRBV5-4	.	.	TRBJ2-2	CASSPRGLNTGELFF	TGTGCCAGCAGCCCCCGCGGGCTGAACACCGGGGAGCTGTTTTTT
TRBV7-9	few	.	TRBJ1-2	CASSFDNPTGYGYTF	TGTGCCAGCAGCTTCGATAATCCGACGGGATACGGCTACACCTTC
TRBV29-1	.	TRBD2	TRBJ2-1	CSVADSGSREQFF	TGCAGCGTTGCGGATAGCGGGAGTCGTGAGCAGTTCTTC
TRBV6-1	.	.	TRBJ2-6	CATREGNSGANVLTF	TGTGCCACCCGGGAAGGTAACTCTGGGGCCAACGTCCTGACTTTC
TRBV5-1	.	TRBD2	TRBJ2-3	CATGAAGVGDTQYF	TGCGCCACCGGGGCAGCGGGAGTAGGAGATACGCAGTATTTT
TRBV9	.	TRBD1	TRBJ2-2	CASSEPRDSPLRITGELFF	TGTGCCAGCAGCGAACCACGGGACAGTCCCCTTAGAATTACCGGGGAGCTGTTTTTT
TRBV29-1	.	TRBD2	TRBJ2-1	CSATATPGGSKFF	TGCAGCGCCACCGCGACTCCGGGCGGGAGCAAGTTCTTC
TRBV6-6	.	TRBD1	TRBJ2-3	CASSSPGQGSDTQYF	TGTGCCAGCAGTTCTCCGGGACAGGGATCAGATACGCAGTATTTT
TRBV7-7	few	TRBD2	TRBJ2-3	CASSLGGTRTDTQYF	TGTGCTAGCAGCTTAGGCGGGACTAGGACAGATACGCAGTATTTT
TRBV7-9	.	TRBD2	TRBJ2-1	CASSLGGLAGSYSEQFF	TGTGCCAGCAGCTTAGGGGGACTAGCGGGATCGTATAGTGAGCAGTTCTTC
TRBV7-2	few	.	TRBJ2-5	CASSPQETQYF	TGTGCCAGCAGCCCCCAAGAGACCCAGTACTTC
TRBV5-1	few	TRBD2	TRBJ2-7	CASSWTLAGGSYEQYF	TGCGCCAGCAGCTGGACTCTTGCGGGAGGATCCTACGAGCAGTACTTC
TRBV5-1	.	.	TRBJ2-3	CASSLILSTDTQYF	TGCGCCAGCAGCTTAATCCTATCCACAGATACGCAGTATTTT
TRBV5-1	.	.	TRBJ2-2	CASSLVQGSAELFF	TGCGCCAGCAGCTTGGTTCAGGGGTCCGCGGAGCTGTTTTTT
TRBV12-5	few	.	TRBJ1-5	CASGFPYQPQHF	TGTGCTAGTGGTTTCCCCTATCAGCCCCAGCATTTT
TRBV28	.	.	TRBJ2-7	CASSKKVYEQYF	TGTGCCAGCTCAAAGAAAGTCTACGAGCAGTACTTC
TRBV6-5	.	TRBD2	TRBJ2-3	CASSLGLAGGQDTQYF	TGTGCCAGCAGTTTGGGACTAGCGGGAGGTCAAGATACGCAGTATTTT
TRBV27	few	.	TRBJ2-7	CASSFAGLSDEQYF	TGTGCCAGCAGTTTCGCGGGGTTATCGGACGAGCAGTACTTC
TRBV29-1	.	TRBD1	TRBJ1-1	CSVARLMTGQGLNTEAFF	TGCAGCGTTGCGCGATTAATGACAGGGCAAGGCTTGAACACTGAAGCTTTCTTT
TRBV11-2	once	TRBD2	TRBJ2-5	CASRTISGRPPAQYF	TGTGCCAGCAGAACCATTAGCGGGAGGCCTCCGGCCCAGTACTTC
TRBV6-1	.	.	TRBJ2-7	CASSDGGQQYF	TGTGCCAGCAGTGACGGCGGGCAACAGTACTTC
TRBV7-9	few	.	TRBJ2-1	CASSLPEEQFF	TGTGCCAGCAGCTTACCGGAAGAGCAGTTCTTC
TRBV5-1	.	TRBD2	TRBJ2-3	CASRISGGRNRTDTQYF	TGCGCCAGCAGGATCTCAGGCGGGAGGAACCGCACAGATACGCAGTATTTT
TRBV20-1	.	.	TRBJ2-1	CSASGLGEQFF	TGCAGTGCTAGCGGGCTCGGCGAGCAGTTCTTC
TRBV29-1	.	TRBD1	TRBJ1-1	CSVHGQGVGTEAFF	TGCAGCGTTCACGGACAGGGTGTTGGCACTGAAGCTTTCTTT
TRBV28	few	.	TRBJ2-7	CASSQTGYEQYF	TGTGCCAGCAGTCAGACGGGCTACGAGCAGTACTTC
TRBV29-1	.	TRBD1	TRBJ2-3	CSGEITGVGSDTQYF	TGCAGCGGGGAGATCACAGGGGTGGGGTCAGATACGCAGTATTTT
TRBV11-2	.	.	TRBJ2-3	CASSFFLTDTQYF	TGTGCCAGCAGCTTTTTCCTTACAGATACGCAGTATTTT